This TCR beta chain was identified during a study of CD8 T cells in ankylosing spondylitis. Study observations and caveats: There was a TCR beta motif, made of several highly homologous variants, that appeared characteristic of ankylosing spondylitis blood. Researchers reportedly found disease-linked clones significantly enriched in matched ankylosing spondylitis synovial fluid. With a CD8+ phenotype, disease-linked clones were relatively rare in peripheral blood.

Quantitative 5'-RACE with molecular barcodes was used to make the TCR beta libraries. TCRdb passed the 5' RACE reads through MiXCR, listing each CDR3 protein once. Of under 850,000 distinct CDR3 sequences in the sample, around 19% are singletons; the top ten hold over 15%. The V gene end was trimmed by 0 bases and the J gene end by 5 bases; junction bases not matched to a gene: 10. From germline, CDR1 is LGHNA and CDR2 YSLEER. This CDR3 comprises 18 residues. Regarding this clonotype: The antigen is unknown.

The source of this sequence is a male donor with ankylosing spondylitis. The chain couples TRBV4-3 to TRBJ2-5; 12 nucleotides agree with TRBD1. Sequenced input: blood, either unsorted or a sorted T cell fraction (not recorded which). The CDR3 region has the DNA TGCGCCAGCAGCCAAGATAGGGACAGGGGGCGCCTGGTTGAGACCCAGTACTTC. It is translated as CASSQDRDRGRLVETQYF.